This T cell receptor beta chain stems from a study of blood T cell repertoires in COVID-19. V lost 3 bases, J lost 7 bases, and 10 bases lay in between. Germline lookup yields CDR1 SGDLS and CDR2 YYNGEE. This CDR3 contains 13 residues. In the source study's methods: Amplification of reference gene primers was used by the study to estimate nucleated cell counts. Method: immunoSEQ multiplex PCR; TCRdb's copy keeps in-frame clones and lacks some. V and J calls and clone size are given by that table; D and trimming were obtained from the DNA. This table has fewer than 350,000 clones, about nine tenths appearing once. The participants were between roughly 18 and 100 years old and came from under 25 US areas.

The specimen sequenced was PBMCs or T cells enriched from blood (not recorded which). The clonotype comes from a woman aged 25 to 39 who had been exposed to COVID-19. This rearrangement joins TRBV9 to TRBJ1-4; a weak D match, TRBD1 (5 bases). Here the CDR3 reads CASSGGVSEKLFF. In nucleotides, the CDR3 is TGTGCCAGCAGCGGGGGGGTCTCTGAAAAACTGTTTTTT.